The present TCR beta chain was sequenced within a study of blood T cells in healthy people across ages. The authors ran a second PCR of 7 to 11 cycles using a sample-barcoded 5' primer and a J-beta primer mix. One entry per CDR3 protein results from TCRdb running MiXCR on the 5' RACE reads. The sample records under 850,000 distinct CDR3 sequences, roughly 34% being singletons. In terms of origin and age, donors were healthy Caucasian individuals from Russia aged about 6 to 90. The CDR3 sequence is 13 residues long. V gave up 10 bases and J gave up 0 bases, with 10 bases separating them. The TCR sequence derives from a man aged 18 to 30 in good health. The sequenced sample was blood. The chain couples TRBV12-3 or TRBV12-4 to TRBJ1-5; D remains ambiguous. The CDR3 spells CATKADSNQPQHF. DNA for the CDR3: TGTGCCACAAAGGCCGATAGCAATCAGCCCCAGCATTTT.